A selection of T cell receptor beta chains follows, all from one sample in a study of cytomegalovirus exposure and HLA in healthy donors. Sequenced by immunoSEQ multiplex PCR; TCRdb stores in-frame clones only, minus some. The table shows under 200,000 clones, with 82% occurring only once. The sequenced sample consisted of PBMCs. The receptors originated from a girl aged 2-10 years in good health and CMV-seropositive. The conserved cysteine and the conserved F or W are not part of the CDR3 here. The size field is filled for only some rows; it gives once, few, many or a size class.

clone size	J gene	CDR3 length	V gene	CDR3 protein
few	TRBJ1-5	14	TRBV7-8	ASSPSITYSNQPQH
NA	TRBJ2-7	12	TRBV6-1	ASRLPGHSYEQY
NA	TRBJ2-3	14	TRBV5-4	ASRGLSGSGTDTQY
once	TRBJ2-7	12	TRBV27	ASSLNTITTGQY
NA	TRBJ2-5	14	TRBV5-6	ASSSQGARGQETQY
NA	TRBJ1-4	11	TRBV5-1	ASSYSTNEKLF
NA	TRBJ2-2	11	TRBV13	ASSLAVPGELF
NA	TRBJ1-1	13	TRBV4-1	ASSQPAKANTEAF
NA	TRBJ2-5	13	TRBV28	ASSHSASFQETQY
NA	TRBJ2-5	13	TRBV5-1	ASSLMQALGKTQY
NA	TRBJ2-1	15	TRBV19	ASSLRYGLAAYNEQF
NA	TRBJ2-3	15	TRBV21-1	ASSKGRGRVSTDTQY
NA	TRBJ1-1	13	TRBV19	ASTPIGRQHTEAF
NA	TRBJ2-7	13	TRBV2	ASSGAGGVTYEQY
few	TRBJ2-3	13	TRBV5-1	ASSFYPRGLDTQY
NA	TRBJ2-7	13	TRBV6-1	ASSEDLAGAYEQY
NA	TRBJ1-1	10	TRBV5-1	ASSDTGTEAF
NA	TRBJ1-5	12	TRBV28	ASSLTGGMRPQH
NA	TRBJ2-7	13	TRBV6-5	ASSYSGSGSYEQY
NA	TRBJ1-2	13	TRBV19	ASSISGTGNYGYT
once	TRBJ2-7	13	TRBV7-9	ASSLGGQGTYEQY
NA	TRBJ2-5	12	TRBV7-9	ASSLEGLAGTQY
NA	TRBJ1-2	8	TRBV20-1	SASQGPTT
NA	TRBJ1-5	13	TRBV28	ASSSMGQGEQPQH
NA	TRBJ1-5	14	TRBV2	ASTRGGSGGNQPQH
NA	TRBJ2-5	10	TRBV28	ASRSYRETQY
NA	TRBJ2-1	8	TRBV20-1	SALYSEQF
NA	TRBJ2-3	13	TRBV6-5	ASSSSGRAGDTQY
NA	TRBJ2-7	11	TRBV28	ASSFSGPYEQY
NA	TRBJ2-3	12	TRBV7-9	ASSLSQNTDTQY
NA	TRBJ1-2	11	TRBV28	ASTRDRGSGYT
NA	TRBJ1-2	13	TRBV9	ASSPLIGGNYGYT
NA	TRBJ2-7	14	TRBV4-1	ASSQGPAGLPYEQY
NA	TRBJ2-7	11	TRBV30	AWSVWRAREQY
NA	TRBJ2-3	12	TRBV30	AWSQGLSTDTQY
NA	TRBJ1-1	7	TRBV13	AGGTEAF
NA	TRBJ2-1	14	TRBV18	ASSRQGGGLYNEQF
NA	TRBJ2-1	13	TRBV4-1	ASSQGRGTGNEQF
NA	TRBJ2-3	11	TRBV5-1	ASRTGGGDTQY
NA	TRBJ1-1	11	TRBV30	AWTLQGNTEAF
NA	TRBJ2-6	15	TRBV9	ASSGGGGFSGANVLT
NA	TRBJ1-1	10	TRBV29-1	SVWTGETEAF
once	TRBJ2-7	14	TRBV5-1	ASSIDPGLAMGEQY
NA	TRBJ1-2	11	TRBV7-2	ASSLGDIYGYT
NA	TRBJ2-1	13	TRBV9	ASSPTGTGYNEQF
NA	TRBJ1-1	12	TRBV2	ASSVQGPNTEAF
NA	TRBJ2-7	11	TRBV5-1	ASSFGFSYEQY
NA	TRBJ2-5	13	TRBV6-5	ASSYSRTSQETQY
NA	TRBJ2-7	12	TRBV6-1	ASQTSGPAYEQY